What follows are 19 T cell receptor beta chains derived from one specimen sequenced in a study of T cells in narcolepsy. Clones were read by immunoSEQ multiplex PCR, and TCRdb kept only the in-frame ones, dropping some. The table shows tens of thousands of clones, with around 90% occurring only once. The sequenced material came from CD45RA- memory CD4+ T cells from PBMCs. Every receptor here comes from a human donor with narcolepsy.

The V and J genes are TRBV7-9 and TRBJ1-3; D ambiguous. This CDR3 region has 15 residues. Germline V CDR1 and CDR2: SEHNR, FQNEAQ (reference sequence). Trimming stripped 1 base from V and 4 bases from J, with 11 bases between. The CDR3, as DNA: TGTGCCAGCAGCTTAGGGTTGTTTACCGGAAACACCATATATTTT. This gives the protein CASSLGLFTGNTIYF.

In nucleotides, the CDR3 is TGTGCCAGCACTTTGTCTCAGGTCAATCAGCCCCAGCATTTT. It codes for CASTLSQVNQPQHF. The rearrangement links TRBV6-5 to TRBJ1-5; no clear D gene. Trimming removed 7 bases from V and 3 bases from J, with 13 bases in between. Germline V CDR1 and CDR2: MNHEY, SVGAGI. The CDR3 extends over 14 amino acids.

The genes are TRBV30 and TRBJ2-7; 7 nucleotides agree with TRBD1. There are 12 residues in the CDR3. Germline V gene sequence: CDR1 GTSNPN, CDR2 SVGIG (reference sequence). V shed 1 base, J shed 9 bases, and the junction held 6 bases outside the gene matches. The CDR3 nucleotides read TGTGCCTGGAGTGATCGCGGACAGGTGCAGTACTTC. It yields the protein CAWSDRGQVQYF.

The chain joins TRBV25-1 to TRBJ2-3; D remains unclear. With 4 bases removed from V and 1 base from J, the gap between germline ends came to 6 bases. The germline CDR1 and CDR2 sequences are MGHDK and SYGVNS. The CDR3 has 13 residues. The CDR3 sequence: CASSGTGTDTQYF. CDR3 in DNA: TGTGCCAGCAGTGGCACGGGCACAGATACGCAGTATTTT. Together with reference TRBV25-1 and TRBJ2-3, the CDR3 gives the full variable domain: EADIYQTPRYLVIGTGKKITLECSQTMGHDKMYWYQQDPGMELHLIHYSYGVNSTEKGDLSSESTVSRIRTEHFPLTLESARPSHTSQYLCASSGTGTDTQYFGPGTRLTVL.

This CDR3 is CASSEAASGNTGELFF. In DNA form, the CDR3 reads TGTGCCAGCAGTGAAGCGGCTAGCGGCAACACCGGGGAGCTGTTTTTT. J is TRBJ2-2 and V is TRBV6-1; 7 nucleotides match TRBD2. The CDR3 spans 16 residues. CDR1 MNHNS and CDR2 SASEGT come from the germline V gene. Unmatched junction bases numbered 3, after V lost 0 bases and J lost 2 bases.

This clone was counted between two and nine times. This chain uses TRBV19 with TRBJ1-1, with TRBD1 matching over 9 bases. Trimming at V came to 5 bases and at J to 3 bases, leaving 7 bases not matched to a gene. The germline V gene encodes CDR1 LNHDA and CDR2 SQIVND (reference sequence). The length of the CDR3 is 15 residues. This CDR3 reads CASSLRRTGDTEAFF. The CDR3 nucleotides are TGTGCCAGTAGTCTCCGGAGGACAGGGGACACTGAAGCTTTCTTT. Filled out from reference TRBV19 and TRBJ1-1, the complete variable domain reads DGGITQSPKYLFRKEGQNVTLSCEQNLNHDAMYWYRQDPGQGLRLIYYSQIVNDFQKGDIAEGYSVSREKKESFPLTVTSAQKNPTAFYLCASSLRRTGDTEAFFGQGTRLTVV.

The rearrangement uses TRBV5-1 and TRBJ2-5, with 8 bases that match TRBD2. From germline, CDR1 is SGHRS and CDR2 YFSETQ. The CDR3 is 16 residues long. V lost 0 bases to trimming and J lost 5 bases; unmatched junction nucleotides: 9. CDR3 sequence: CASSLGPAGAGETQYF. The CDR3 DNA sequence: TGCGCCAGCAGCTTGGGTCCAGCGGGGGCGGGTGAGACCCAGTACTTC.

The chain uses TRBV7-2 and TRBJ1-2; 10 bases are shared with TRBD1. CDR1 and CDR2 from the germline V gene are SGHTA and FQGNSA. The CDR3 sequence is 15 residues long. With 3 bases clipped from V and 6 bases from J, the junction kept 7 bases outside the gene matches. Written as DNA, the CDR3 is TGTGCCAGCAGCTTGAGACCGGGACAGGGGAATGGCTACACCTTC. Translation: CASSLRPGQGNGYTF.

This chain links TRBV7-9 with TRBJ2-2, with TRBD1 matching over 8 bases. The CDR3 runs 14 residues. CDR1 is SEHNR and CDR2 is FQNEAQ in the germline V gene (reference sequence). The ends lost 9 bases at V and 2 bases at J; junction bases unmatched: 5. The CDR3: CARGTGSNTGELFF. The CDR3 DNA reads as TGTGCCAGGGGGACAGGAAGTAACACCGGGGAGCTGTTTTTT. The whole variable domain, filled in from reference TRBV7-9 and TRBJ2-2, reads DTGVSQNPRHKITKRGQNVTFRCDPISEHNRLYWYRQTLGQGPEFLTYFQNEAQLEKSRLLSDRFSAERPKGSFSTLEIQRTEQGDSAMYLCARGTGSNTGELFFGEGSRLTVL.

This clone was seen once. V usage is TRBV5-1 and J usage is TRBJ1-2, with 7 nucleotides matching TRBD1. The CDR3 loop spans 14 amino acids. V lost 0 bases and J lost 8; bases outside the gene matches: 7. Looked up from germline, CDR1 is SGHRS and CDR2 is YFSETQ. CDR3 nucleotides: TGCGCCAGCAGCTTGGTGTCCAGGGGGAACGGCTACACCTTC. This encodes CASSLVSRGNGYTF. Looking up the rest from reference TRBV5-1 and TRBJ1-2 gives the full variable domain: KAGVTQTPRYLIKTRGQQVTLSCSPISGHRSVSWYQQTPGQGLQFLFEYFSETQRNKGNFPGRFSGRQFSNSRSEMNVSTLELGDSALYLCASSLVSRGNGYTFGSGTRLTVV.

The J gene is TRBJ2-5, the V gene TRBV5-4; 7 bases match TRBD2. The assigned J gene may be wrong: the sequence end matches TRBJ2-7 better. The CDR3 covers 15 residues. The V gene's germline CDR1 is SGHNT and CDR2 YYREEE (reference sequence). The CDR3 DNA sequence: TGTGCCAGCAGCTTTGGCGGGAGTACCTTATACGAGCAGTACTTC. Translated: CASSFGGSTLYEQYF.

The sample holds one count of this clone. The chain couples TRBV2 to TRBJ2-6; D is possibly TRBD1 (7 bases). The V gene's germline CDR1 is SNHLY and CDR2 FYNNEI. The CDR3 spans 16 residues. V lost 7 bases and J lost 3, with 16 bases in between. The CDR3 nucleotides read TGTGCCAGCACGCAGGAGGGGGCGTATGGGGCCAACGTCCTGACTTTC. This gives the protein CASTQEGAYGANVLTF.

V gene TRBV7-2 combines with J gene TRBJ1-1; D call uncertain. Between the trimmed V and J ends, which lost 2 bases and 3 bases, there was a span of 7 bases. The CDR3 is 13 residues long. Germline V CDR1 and CDR2: SGHTA, FQGNSA. CDR3 sequence (DNA): TGTGCCAGCAGCTTACGGGGTGACACTGAAGCTTTCTTT. It encodes CASSLRGDTEAFF.

This clone was counted a single time. J is TRBJ1-3 and V is TRBV11-2; no definite D call. CDR1 SGHAT and CDR2 FQNNGV come from the germline V gene. This CDR3 spans 13 amino acids. Trimming stripped 0 bases from V and 5 bases from J, with 5 bases between. CDR3 region: CASSLEHRNTIYF. The DNA for the CDR3 is TGTGCCAGCAGCTTAGAACACCGAAACACCATATATTTT.

V usage is TRBV14 and J usage is TRBJ2-7; 7 bases map to TRBD1. V lost 5 bases, J lost 2 bases, and 9 bases stayed unmatched. This CDR3 region has 15 residues. The germline V gene has CDR1 SGHDN and CDR2 FVKESK. The CDR3 sequence is CASSGDRGNPYEQYF. The DNA of the CDR3 is TGTGCCAGCAGCGGGGACAGAGGAAACCCCTACGAGCAGTACTTC.

The chain combines TRBV6-5 with TRBJ2-7; TRBD2 matches at 8 bases. J was trimmed by 3 bases and V by 6 bases; bases with no gene match: 7. This CDR3 has 14 residues. Germline assignment: CDR1 MNHEY and CDR2 SVGAGI. The CDR3 DNA reads TGTGCCAGCAGCCTCCGGGAGGGCGGCTACGAGCAGTACTTC. Its protein is CASSLREGGYEQYF.

This clone was recorded only once. The CDR3 here is CASGGDFLSAYEQYF. CDR3 coding DNA: TGTGCCAGCGGGGGGGACTTTTTGAGCGCCTACGAGCAGTACTTC. This chain uses TRBV28 with TRBJ2-7; 7 nucleotides agree with TRBD2. The CDR3 has 15 residues. Germline-derived CDR1 and CDR2 are MDHEN and SYDVKM. Trimming removed 8 bases from V and 2 bases from J; junction bases left unmatched: 12.

This clone was counted a single time. V usage is TRBV18 and J usage is TRBJ1-3, with D possibly being TRBD1 (5 bases). Germline lookup yields CDR1 KGHSH and CDR2 LQKENI. With 6 bases removed from V and 4 bases from J, the gap between germline ends came to 19 bases. This CDR3 is built from 16 residues. CDR3 bases: TGTGCCAGCTCTCCCAACCGGGACCGGGTAGGAAACACCATATATTTT. This sequence encodes CASSPNRDRVGNTIYF.

The chain employs TRBV28 and TRBJ1-4; a possible D gene is TRBD1 (6 bases). Germline assignment: CDR1 MDHEN and CDR2 SYDVKM. The length of the CDR3 is 16 residues. V was shortened by 3 bases and J by 12 bases, with 23 bases between the two germline ends. In nucleotides, the CDR3 is TGTGCCAGCAGTTTGCCCGGGGGGGGCGGACCGTGGCAACTGTTTTTT. Protein product: CASSLPGGGGPWQLFF.